The clone carrying this T cell receptor (beta chain) has more than one count but fewer than ten. Germline CDR1 and CDR2: SGHRS and YFSETQ. The V gene lost 0 bases and the J gene lost 4 bases, with 10 bases spanning the gap. The CDR3 runs to 14 residues. Cells sorted as Tregs were CD4+, CD25+ and CD127-/low. TCRdb called the 5' RACE reads again in MiXCR, with one record for every CDR3 protein. The data contain about 40,000 distinct CDR3 sequences, about 20% of them singletons. The chain couples TRBV5-1 to TRBJ2-5; TRBD1 or TRBD2 may be the D gene (5 bases each). The TCR comes from a female donor with breast cancer. Sequenced: Tregs sorted from blood. The CDR3 region is CASSLAGTLETQYF. The CDR3 DNA sequence: TGCGCCAGCAGCTTGGCCGGGACGCTAGAGACCCAGTACTTC.